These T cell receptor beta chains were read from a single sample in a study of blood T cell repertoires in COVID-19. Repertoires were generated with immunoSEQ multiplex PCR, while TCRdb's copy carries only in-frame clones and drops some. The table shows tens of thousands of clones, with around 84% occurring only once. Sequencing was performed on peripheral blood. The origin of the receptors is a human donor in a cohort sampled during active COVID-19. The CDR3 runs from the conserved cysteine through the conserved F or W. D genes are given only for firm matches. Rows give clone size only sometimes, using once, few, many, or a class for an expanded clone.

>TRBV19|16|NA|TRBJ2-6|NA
TGTGCCAGTAACCTTATAGTAACCTCTGGGGCCAACGTCCTGACTTTC
CASNLIVTSGANVLTF
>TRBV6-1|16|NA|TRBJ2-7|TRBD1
TGTGCCAGCAGTGAGGGACAGGGGGGAGACGCCTACGAGCAGTACTTC
CASSEGQGGDAYEQYF
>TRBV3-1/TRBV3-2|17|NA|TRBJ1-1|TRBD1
TGTGCCAGCAGCAGAGGGACAGGGGAGATTTTTAACACTGAAGCTTTCTTT
CASSRGTGEIFNTEAFF
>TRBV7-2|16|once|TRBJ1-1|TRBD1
TGTGCCAGCAGCTTAGATGGTAGCAGGGGGGCCACTGAAGCTTTCTTT
CASSLDGSRGATEAFF
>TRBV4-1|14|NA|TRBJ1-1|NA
TGCGCCAGCAGCCAGGGGCTCCGGAACACTGAAGCTTTCTTT
CASSQGLRNTEAFF
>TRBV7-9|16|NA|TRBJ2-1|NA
TGTGCCAGCAGTCCTAACGGACAGATAACCTACAATGAGCAGTTCTTC
CASSPNGQITYNEQFF
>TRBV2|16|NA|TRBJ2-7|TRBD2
TGTGCCAGCAGTTTGAACCCAGCGGGAAACTCCTACGAGCAGTACTTC
CASSLNPAGNSYEQYF
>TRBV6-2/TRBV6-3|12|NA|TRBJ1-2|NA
TGTGCCAGCAGTCCAGGACTGTATGGCTACACCTTC
CASSPGLYGYTF
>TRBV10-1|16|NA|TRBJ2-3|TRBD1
TGCGCCAGCAGGAAGGGGACAGGGACGGGCACAGATACGCAGTATTTT
CASRKGTGTGTDTQYF
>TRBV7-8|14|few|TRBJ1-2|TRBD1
TGTGCCAGCAGCCCACCGGACAGGAGCTATGGCTACACCTTC
CASSPPDRSYGYTF
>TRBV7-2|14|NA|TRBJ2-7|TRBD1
TGTGCCAGCAGCATACGGGACAGGGGCTACGAGCAGTACTTC
CASSIRDRGYEQYF
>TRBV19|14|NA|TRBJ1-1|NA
TGTGCCAGTAGTATAGTTGGCGCGGACACTGAAGCTTTCTTT
CASSIVGADTEAFF
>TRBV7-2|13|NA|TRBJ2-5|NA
TGTGCCAGCAGTGAGAGCGGGTTGGAGACCCAGTACTTC
CASSESGLETQYF
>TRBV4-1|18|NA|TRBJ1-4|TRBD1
TGCGCCAGCAGCCAAGATCCCCGGGACAGCTCTTTTGGTGAAAAACTGTTTTTT
CASSQDPRDSSFGEKLFF
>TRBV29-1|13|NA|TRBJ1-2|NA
TGCAGCGTTGGGGTTTTGGGAGGCTATGGCTACACCTTC
CSVGVLGGYGYTF
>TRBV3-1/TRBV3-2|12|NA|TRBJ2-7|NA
TGTGCCAGCAGCTCCCAGGTCGGCGAGCAGTACTTC
CASSSQVGEQYF
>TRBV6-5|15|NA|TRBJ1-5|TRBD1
TGTGCCAGCAGCAGAAACAGGGGGCAGGGTCAGCCCCAGCATTTT
CASSRNRGQGQPQHF
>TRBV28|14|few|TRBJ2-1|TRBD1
TGTGCCAGCAGTGCCCCGGACAGGGTCAATGAGCAGTTCTTC
CASSAPDRVNEQFF
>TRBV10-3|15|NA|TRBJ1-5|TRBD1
TGTGCCATCAGTGGACCGGGACAGGAGAATCAGCCCCAGCATTTT
CAISGPGQENQPQHF
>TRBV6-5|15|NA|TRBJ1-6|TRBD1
TGTGCCAGCAGTTACGGTACAGGGGGCAATTCACCCCTCCACTTT
CASSYGTGGNSPLHF
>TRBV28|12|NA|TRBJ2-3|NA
TGTGCCAGCATGGGGGGAACAGATACGCAGTATTTT
CASMGGTDTQYF
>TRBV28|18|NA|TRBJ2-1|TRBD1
TGTGCCAGCAGTTTAGACCCTTTCACAGGGGGCCCGAACAATGAGCAGTTCTTC
CASSLDPFTGGPNNEQFF
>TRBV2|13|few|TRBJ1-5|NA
TGTGCCAGCGGACAGCAGTGGAATCAGCCCCAGCATTTT
CASGQQWNQPQHF
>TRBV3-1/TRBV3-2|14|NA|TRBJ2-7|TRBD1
TGTGCCAGCAGCCGCAGGACAGGGAGCCACGAGCAGTACTTC
CASSRRTGSHEQYF
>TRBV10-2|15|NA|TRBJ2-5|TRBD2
TGCGCCAGCAGTGCTGGGACTAGCGGGAGAGAGACCCAGTACTTC
CASSAGTSGRETQYF
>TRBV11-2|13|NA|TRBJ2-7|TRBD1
TGTGCCAGCGGACCGGGACAGCACTACGAGCAGTACTTC
CASGPGQHYEQYF
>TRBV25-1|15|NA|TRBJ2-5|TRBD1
TGTGCCAGCCTCTCAGGGGGCGTTTTCCCGGGGACCCAGTACTTC
CASLSGGVFPGTQYF
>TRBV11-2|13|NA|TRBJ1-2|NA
TGTGCCAGCAGCTTAGCCAGGGAGGATGGCTACACCTTC
CASSLAREDGYTF
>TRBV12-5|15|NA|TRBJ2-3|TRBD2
TGTGCTAGTGCCGATGAGCGGGAGGGCCTTTATACGCAGTATTTT
CASADEREGLYTQYF
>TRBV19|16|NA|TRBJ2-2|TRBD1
TGTGCCAGTAGTATAAGCCGGGACAGCCCCTCCAGGGAGCTGTTTTTT
CASSISRDSPSRELFF
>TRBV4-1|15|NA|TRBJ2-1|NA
TGCGCCAGCAGCTCCCTATGGGGCGGCTACAATGAGCAGTTCTTC
CASSSLWGGYNEQFF
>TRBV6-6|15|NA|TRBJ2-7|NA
TGTGCCAGCAGCTATCCGCCGGGGTTGATCTACGAGCAGTACTTC
CASSYPPGLIYEQYF
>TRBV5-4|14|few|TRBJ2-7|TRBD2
TGTGCCAGCAGCTTGTTTTTAGCGGGTGACGAGCAGTACTTC
CASSLFLAGDEQYF
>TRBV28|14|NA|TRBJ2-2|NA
TGTGCCAGCAGTTTCCTAGCCCCTTCCGGGGAGCTGTTTTTT
CASSFLAPSGELFF
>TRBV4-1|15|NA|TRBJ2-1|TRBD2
TGCGCCAGCAGCCAAGTACTAGCGGGGTACAATGAGCAGTTCTTC
CASSQVLAGYNEQFF
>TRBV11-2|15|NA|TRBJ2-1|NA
TGTGCCAGCAGCTCCTCGACAGGTACCTACAATGAGCAGTTCTTC
CASSSSTGTYNEQFF
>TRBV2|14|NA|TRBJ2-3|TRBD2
TGTGCCAAAGGGACTAGCGGGCTCCCAGATACGCAGTATTTT
CAKGTSGLPDTQYF
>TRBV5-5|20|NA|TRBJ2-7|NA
TGTGCCAGCAGCTTGGCCAACACTTTCGGAGGGATTGGTACGGAAAACGAGCAGTACTTC
CASSLANTFGGIGTENEQYF
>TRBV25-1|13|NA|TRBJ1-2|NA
TGTGCCAGCAGTGAATCTGGGCGATTTACCTACACCTTC
CASSESGRFTYTF
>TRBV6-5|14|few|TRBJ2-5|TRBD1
TGTGCCAGCAGCCGACAGGGGATAAGAGAGACCCAGTACTTC
CASSRQGIRETQYF
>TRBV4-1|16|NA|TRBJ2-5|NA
TGCGCCAGCAGCCAAGTTGGGGGGTCCCCCCAAGAGACCCAGTACTTC
CASSQVGGSPQETQYF
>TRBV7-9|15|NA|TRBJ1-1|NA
TGTGCCAGCAGCTTAGTAGGTCCGGGGAACACTGAAGCTTTCTTT
CASSLVGPGNTEAFF
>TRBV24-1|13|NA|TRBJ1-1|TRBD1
TGTGCCATCACTTCAGGGGGTGGTACTGAAGCTTTCTTT
CAITSGGGTEAFF
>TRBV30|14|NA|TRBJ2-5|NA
TGTGCCTGGAGTGTACCCGGGGGTAGAGAGACCCAGTACTTC
CAWSVPGGRETQYF
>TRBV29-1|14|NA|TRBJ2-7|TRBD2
TGCAGCGTTGGGGCTAGCGGGGGGGAGTACGAGCAGTACTTC
CSVGASGGEYEQYF